This TCR beta chain was recorded in a study of T cells in Graves' hyperthyroidism and ophthalmopathy. It was RNA transcripts that yielded the amplified TCR beta CDR3 regions. Carried out on the TCR CDR3, a first-round RT-PCR used the HTBI primer set. TCRdb passed the multiplex PCR reads through MiXCR, listing each CDR3 protein once. The sample includes about 710,000 distinct CDR3 sequences, roughly 17% seen only once; the top ten take roughly 8%. This clonotype was seen only a few times. Unmatched junction bases numbered 6, after V lost 5 bases and J lost 3 bases. This CDR3 region has 14 residues. From germline, CDR1 is MDHEN and CDR2 SYDVKM. Hyperthyroidism had been newly diagnosed in patients aged 18 to 65, and its duration was under 2 months.

The TCR sequence derives from a young man with Graves' hyperthyroidism. The chain joins TRBV28 to TRBJ2-7; 8 bases agree with TRBD2. The sequenced sample consisted of blood. The DNA of the CDR3 is TGTGCCAGCAGTGTAGCGGGGCCTGGCTACGAGCAGTACTTC. It specifies CASSVAGPGYEQYF.